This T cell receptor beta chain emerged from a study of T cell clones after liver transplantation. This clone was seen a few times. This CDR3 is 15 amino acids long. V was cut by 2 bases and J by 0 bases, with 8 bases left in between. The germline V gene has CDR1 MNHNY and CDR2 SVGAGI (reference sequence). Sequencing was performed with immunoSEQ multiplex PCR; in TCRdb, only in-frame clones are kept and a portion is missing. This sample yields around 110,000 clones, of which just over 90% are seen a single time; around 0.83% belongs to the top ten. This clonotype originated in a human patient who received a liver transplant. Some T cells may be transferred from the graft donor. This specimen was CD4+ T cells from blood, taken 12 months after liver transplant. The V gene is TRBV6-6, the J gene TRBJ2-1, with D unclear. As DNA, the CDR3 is TGTGCCAGCAGTTACGGTGGCAGCTCCTACAATGAGCAGTTCTTC. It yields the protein CASSYGGSSYNEQFF.